This T cell receptor beta chain was sequenced in a study of shared clonotypes between healthy human individuals. General observations from the study: Estimated clonotype richness was generally higher in naive than memory subsets.

TCRdb keeps only in-frame clones here, not all; method: immunoSEQ multiplex PCR. The sample consists of more than 400,000 clones, approximately 94% of them appearing once. Comments on this clone: The antigen remains undetermined.

The CDR3 length is 21 residues. The germline V gene has CDR1 SGHRS and CDR2 YFSETQ. With 2 bases clipped from V and 0 bases from J, the junction kept 18 bases outside the gene matches. The J gene is TRBJ2-2, the V gene TRBV5-1; 8 positions match TRBD2. The sequenced sample consisted of naive CD4+ T cells sorted from blood. The sample's subset: CD45RA+ positively selected. This TCR was recovered from a woman in her twenties or thirties in good health. The CDR3 coding sequence is TGCGCCAGCAGCTTAAGCGGGGGACTAGTCGAAAAGATCGCGAACACCGGGGAGCTGTTTTTT. Its protein product is CASSLSGGLVEKIANTGELFF.